The rows below give T cell receptor beta chains drawn from one sample of a study of technical replicates of blood from several donors. Some clones are missing from TCRdb's copy, which holds only in-frame ones; the method was immunoSEQ multiplex PCR. The sample contains 84,000 or so clones, about 95% of which appear only once. The sequenced material came from T cells isolated from PBMCs. The source is a human donor in good health. CDR3s include the opening cysteine and the closing phenylalanine or tryptophan. The order of the fields is V gene, J gene, CDR3 protein.

>TRBV4-2|TRBJ1-1
CASRTTTGGTEAFF
>TRBV9|TRBJ2-6
CASSDGTHSSGANVLTF
>TRBV29-1|TRBJ1-1
CSGKQVFDTEAFF
>TRBV4-2|TRBJ2-3
CASSQDPQTSGGVTDTQYF
>TRBV6-5|TRBJ2-7
CASGAGVLDEQYF
>TRBV4-1|TRBJ1-3
CASSQPLAGTSGNTIYF
>TRBV18|TRBJ2-2
CASSPSPGLAGGANTGELFF
>TRBV28|TRBJ2-7
CASIPPAGTYEQYF
>TRBV5-1|TRBJ2-3
CASSLETSSDTQYF
>TRBV6-5|TRBJ1-3
CASSYSRGTGNTIYF
>TRBV30|TRBJ1-1
CAWSEEIEAFF
>TRBV4-1|TRBJ1-6
CASSPGGRGPGYSPLHF
>TRBV5-1|TRBJ2-7
CASSTGTGSYEQYF
>TRBV6-5|TRBJ1-2
CASSYSKWAAEGYTF
>TRBV6-1|TRBJ1-6
CASSLNDRDSPLHF
>TRBV6-5|TRBJ1-2
CASNPSGTGYGYTF
>TRBV28|TRBJ2-2
CATLRAGARLDGELFF
>TRBV5-1|TRBJ2-1
CASSEPGLAEQFF